These 5 T cell receptor beta chains share one sample of origin, sequenced in a study of shared T cell receptors in the human thymus. Clones were sequenced by immunoSEQ multiplex PCR, and TCRdb holds only the in-frame ones, with some missing. The sample includes roughly 660,000 clones, approximately 90% of them seen just once. These data also formed part of another study, on human thymus T cells.

Sequenced material: thymocytes. These receptors were obtained from a boy under two years old with a congenital heart defect.

This chain connects TRBV29-1 to TRBJ2-3; TRBD2 might be the D (6 bases). The CDR3 runs to 14 residues. The V end lost 7 bases, the J end lost 8 bases, and 22 bases lay between the germline ends. Germline V gives CDR1 SQVTM, CDR2 ANQGSEA. The chain's CDR3 is CSAAPASDRGTQYF. DNA for the CDR3: TGCAGCGCGGCACCAGCTAGCGATCGGGGTACGCAGTATTTT.

For the CDR3, the DNA is TGCGCCAGCAGCCCCTTGGGACAGACACCTAACTATGGCTACACCTTC. Translating gives CASSPLGQTPNYGYTF. The J gene is TRBJ1-2, the V gene TRBV4-1; 7 bases map to TRBD1. The CDR3 is 16 amino acids. CDR1 and CDR2 (germline): MGHRA, YSYEKL. Trimming took 4 bases from V and 0 from J; bases not matched to a gene: 8.

This chain links TRBV2 with TRBJ1-1; a possible D gene is TRBD1 (5 bases). The CDR3 extends over 16 amino acids. The V gene lost 7 bases and the J gene lost 7 bases, with 25 bases spanning the gap. Germline V gives CDR1 SNHLY, CDR2 FYNNEI. As DNA, the CDR3 is TGTGCCAGCACGGCCCCGGGCGGGGCTGGATTGCGTGAAGCTTTCTTT. It specifies CASTAPGGAGLREAFF.

The J gene is TRBJ2-7, the V gene TRBV20-1; unclear D gene. Germline CDR1 DFQATT, CDR2 SNEGSKA (reference sequence). With 6 bases removed from V and 6 bases from J, the gap between germline ends came to 12 bases. This CDR3 has 11 amino acids. The DNA for the CDR3 is TGCAGTGCCCGAAGCGTACTCGAGCAGTACTTC. This codes for CSARSVLEQYF.

This chain links TRBV2 with TRBJ2-3, with a tentative D call TRBD2 (6 bases). The CDR3 has 13 amino acids. V was cut by 8 bases and J by 3 bases, with 12 bases left in between. Per germline, CDR1 SNHLY and CDR2 FYNNEI. The CDR3: CASPSEKTDTQYF. The CDR3 coding sequence is TGTGCCAGCCCTAGCGAAAAGACAGATACGCAGTATTTT.